The sequence of this T cell receptor (beta chain) was determined in a study of CD8+CD57+ T cells in acquired aplastic anemia. Study conclusions and caveats: Overlap between patients and controls comprised just under 30 CD8+ CDR3 sequences.

A word on this clonotype: Antigen: not known.

Researchers used genomic DNA as the template to profile TCR beta VDJ and CDR3. TCRdb reprocessed the reads with MiXCR, giving one entry per CDR3 protein. Among about 160,000 distinct CDR3 sequences listed, 35% to 55% were seen once. The V and J ends lost 5 bases and 0 bases respectively, with 11 bases between them. The CDR3 is 15 amino acids. Germline V gene sequence: CDR1 LNHDA, CDR2 SQIVND (reference sequence). Sequencing used sorted CD4+, CD8+, or CD8+CD57+ T cells (not recorded which) from PBMCs. The V gene is TRBV19, the J gene TRBJ2-4; D remains unclear. This receptor was taken from a human donor in good health. The CDR3 protein is CASSLQDLAKNIQYF. CDR3 DNA sequence: TGTGCCAGTAGTCTGCAGGATTTAGCCAAAAACATTCAGTACTTC.